Listed below are T cell receptor beta chains from one sample, sequenced in a study of CD8+ T cells in alopecia areata. Profiled with immunoSEQ multiplex PCR; TCRdb holds only in-frame clones, not every one. The sample consists of 45,000 to 70,000 clones, over 95% of them appearing once. Material: CD8+ T cells sorted from blood, obtained at week 0. These receptors all stem from a human donor with alopecia areata. CDR3s include the opening cysteine and the closing phenylalanine or tryptophan. Each record gives: CDR3 DNA, CDR3 protein, D gene, V gene, J gene. D genes are given only for firm matches.

cdr3_nt: TGCAGCGCCGTGTCCCAAAACATTCAGTACTTC; cdr3_aa: CSAVSQNIQYF; d_call: .; v_call: TRBV29-1; j_call: TRBJ2-4
cdr3_nt: TGTGCCAGCAGTTACTCTCCGGGGGACACTGAAGCTTTCTTT; cdr3_aa: CASSYSPGDTEAFF; d_call: .; v_call: TRBV6-5; j_call: TRBJ1-1
cdr3_nt: TGCGCCAGCAGCCGGACTAGGCACGGCGATGAGCAGTTCTTC; cdr3_aa: CASSRTRHGDEQFF; d_call: TRBD2; v_call: TRBV10-2; j_call: TRBJ2-1
cdr3_nt: TGTGCCAGCAGCTTAGAGCAGACGGGATGGGGGTCTCACAATGAGCAGTTCTTC; cdr3_aa: CASSLEQTGWGSHNEQFF; d_call: .; v_call: TRBV11-2; j_call: TRBJ2-1
cdr3_nt: TGTGCCAGCAGCCCAGACGGGACATTACTTTATCAGCCCCAGCATTTT; cdr3_aa: CASSPDGTLLYQPQHF; d_call: .; v_call: TRBV7-2; j_call: TRBJ1-5
cdr3_nt: TGTGCCACCAGCAGAGTTACCGGTCCAACCGGGGAGCTGTTTTTT; cdr3_aa: CATSRVTGPTGELFF; d_call: .; v_call: TRBV15; j_call: TRBJ2-2
cdr3_nt: TGTGCCAGTACAGTAGCGGGCAATGAGCAGTTCTTC; cdr3_aa: CASTVAGNEQFF; d_call: TRBD2; v_call: TRBV19; j_call: TRBJ2-1
cdr3_nt: TGCGCCAGCAGCTTGCCAGGTGACTATGGCTACACCTTC; cdr3_aa: CASSLPGDYGYTF; d_call: .; v_call: TRBV5-1; j_call: TRBJ1-2
cdr3_nt: TGCGCCAGCAGCCGAGGGACTAGCGGGGAGATCCAGTACTTC; cdr3_aa: CASSRGTSGEIQYF; d_call: TRBD2; v_call: TRBV4-1; j_call: TRBJ2-5
cdr3_nt: TGCGCCAGCGGGGGACTGAGCTCCTACAATGAGCAGTTCTTC; cdr3_aa: CASGGLSSYNEQFF; d_call: .; v_call: TRBV4-1; j_call: TRBJ2-1
cdr3_nt: TGTGCCTGGAGTGTATGGGAGACCCAGTACTTC; cdr3_aa: CAWSVWETQYF; d_call: .; v_call: TRBV30; j_call: TRBJ2-5
cdr3_nt: TGTGCCAGCAGCTCAGGGACAGGGTCGGGGGAGACCCAGTACTTC; cdr3_aa: CASSSGTGSGETQYF; d_call: TRBD1; v_call: TRBV9; j_call: TRBJ2-5
cdr3_nt: TGTGCCAGCAGTGAAAGGGTTTATAGCACAGATACGCAGTATTTT; cdr3_aa: CASSERVYSTDTQYF; d_call: .; v_call: TRBV25-1; j_call: TRBJ2-3
cdr3_nt: TGTGCCAGCAGCTTAAAAGGCCAGGGGAACAATGAGCAGTTCTTC; cdr3_aa: CASSLKGQGNNEQFF; d_call: .; v_call: TRBV13; j_call: TRBJ2-1
cdr3_nt: TGCGCCAGCAGTCAGGGACTAGGTCTAAATGAGCAGTTCTTC; cdr3_aa: CASSQGLGLNEQFF; d_call: TRBD2; v_call: TRBV4-3; j_call: TRBJ2-1